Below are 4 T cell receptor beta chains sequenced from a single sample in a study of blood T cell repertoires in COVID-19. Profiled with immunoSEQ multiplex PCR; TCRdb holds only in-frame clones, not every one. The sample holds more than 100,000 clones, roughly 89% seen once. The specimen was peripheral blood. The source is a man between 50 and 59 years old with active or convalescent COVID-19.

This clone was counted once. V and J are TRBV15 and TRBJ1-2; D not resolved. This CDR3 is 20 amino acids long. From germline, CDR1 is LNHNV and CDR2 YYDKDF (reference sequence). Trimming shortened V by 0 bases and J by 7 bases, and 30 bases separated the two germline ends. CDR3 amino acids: CATSRDLPRRREAHEGGYTF. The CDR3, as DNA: TGTGCCACCAGCAGAGATCTACCGAGGCGGAGGGAGGCTCACGAGGGTGGCTACACCTTC.

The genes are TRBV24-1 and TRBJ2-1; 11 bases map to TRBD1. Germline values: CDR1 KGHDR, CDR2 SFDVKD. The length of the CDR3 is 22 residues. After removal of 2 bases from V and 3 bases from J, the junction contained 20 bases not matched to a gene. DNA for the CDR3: TGTGCCACCAGTGATTCGAGCTTTCCCCTGGAGGGACAGGGGGGGAACTACAATGAGCAGTTCTTC. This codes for CATSDSSFPLEGQGGNYNEQFF.

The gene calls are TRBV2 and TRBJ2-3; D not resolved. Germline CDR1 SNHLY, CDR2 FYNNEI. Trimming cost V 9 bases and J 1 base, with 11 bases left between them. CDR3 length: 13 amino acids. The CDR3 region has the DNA TGTGCCAGAACGAGATCCCGCACAGATACGCAGTATTTT. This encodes CARTRSRTDTQYF. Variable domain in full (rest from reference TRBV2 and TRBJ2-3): EPEVTQTPSHQVTQMGQEVILRCVPISNHLYFYWYRQILGQKVEFLVSFYNNEISEKSEIFDDQFSVERPDGSNFTLKIRSTKLEDSAMYFCARTRSRTDTQYFGPGTRLTVL.

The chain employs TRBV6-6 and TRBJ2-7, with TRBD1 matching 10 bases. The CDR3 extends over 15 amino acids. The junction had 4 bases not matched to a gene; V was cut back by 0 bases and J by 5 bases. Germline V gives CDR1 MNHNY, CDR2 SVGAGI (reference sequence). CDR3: CASSYSGTGEHEQYF. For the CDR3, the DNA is TGTGCCAGCAGTTACTCAGGGACAGGGGAACACGAGCAGTACTTC.